Below are 17 T cell receptor beta chains sequenced from a single sample in a study of identical twins. TCRdb fed the 5' RACE reads into MiXCR, producing one record per CDR3 protein. The table lists hundreds of thousands of distinct CDR3 sequences, around 24% of them singletons. This sample was also put to use in a study of T cells expressing NK-cell markers.

The sequencing sample was made of CD4+ T cells sorted from blood. These receptors all come from a young woman in good health.

J is TRBJ2-3 and V is TRBV18; D is possibly TRBD1 (5 bases). V lost 5 bases and J lost 0, with 9 bases in between. This CDR3 is built from 14 residues. Germline V gene data show CDR1 as KGHSH and CDR2 as LQKENI. This chain's CDR3 is CASSETASTDTQYF. CDR3 coding DNA: TGTGCCAGCTCAGAGACAGCCAGCACAGATACGCAGTATTTT. Combining the CDR3 with reference TRBV18 and TRBJ2-3 gives the whole variable domain NAGVMQNPRHLVRRRGQEARLRCSPMKGHSHVYWYRQLPEEGLKFMVYLQKENIIDESGMPKERFSAEFPKEGPSILRIQQVVRGDSAAYFCASSETASTDTQYFGPGTRLTVL.

The CDR3, as DNA: TGTGCCAGCGAGTATGGCTACACCTTC. Translation: CASEYGYTF. This chain links TRBV5-8 with TRBJ1-2; no firm D call. The CDR3 is made up of 9 amino acids. Germline values: CDR1 SGHTS, CDR2 YDEGEE. Trimming left V 7 bases short and J 5 bases short, with 3 bases between. The variable domain in full, completed from reference TRBV5-8 and TRBJ1-2, reads EAGVTQSPTHLIKTRGQQATLRCSPISGHTSVYWYQQALGLGLQFLLWYDEGEERNRGNFPPRFSGRQFPNYSSELNVNALELEDSALYLCASEYGYTFGSGTRLTVV.

The V call is TRBV20-1, the J call TRBJ2-3, with D perhaps matching TRBD2 (5 bases). This CDR3 has 14 residues. Trimming cost V 3 bases and J 0 bases, with 10 bases left between them. The germline V gene has CDR1 DFQATT and CDR2 SNEGSKA (reference sequence). In DNA, the CDR3 is TGCAGTGCTAGTGATCTAGCCAGCACAGATACGCAGTATTTT. Amino acid sequence: CSASDLASTDTQYF.

V gene TRBV6-1 combines with J gene TRBJ2-3; TRBD1 agrees at 8 bases. Germline loops: CDR1 MNHNS, CDR2 SASEGT. The ends lost 7 bases at V and 0 bases at J; junction bases unmatched: 6. This CDR3 spans 15 amino acids. The CDR3 bases are TGTGCCAGCACGGGACAGGTCGTGAGCACAGATACGCAGTATTTT. It specifies CASTGQVVSTDTQYF.

This clonotype was seen a handful of times. The chain uses TRBV12-3 or TRBV12-4 and TRBJ2-6; D may be TRBD1 or TRBD2 (6 bases each). This CDR3 comprises 15 residues. Between the trimmed V and J ends, which lost 3 bases and 4 bases, there was a span of 10 bases. Here the CDR3 reads CASSFWGAGANVLTF. DNA for the CDR3: TGTGCCAGCAGTTTTTGGGGGGCCGGGGCCAACGTCCTGACTTTC.

The V gene is TRBV9, the J gene TRBJ1-2; D is possibly TRBD1 (5 bases). The CDR3 sequence is 12 residues long. The V gene lost 3 bases and the J gene lost 6 bases, with 9 bases spanning the gap. Germline values: CDR1 SGDLS, CDR2 YYNGEE. The CDR3 loop is CASSGAGNGYTF. For the CDR3, the DNA is TGTGCCAGCAGCGGCGCAGGGAATGGCTACACCTTC.

CDR3 region: CASSLEVLEQYF. CDR3 coding DNA: TGTGCCAGCAGCTTAGAAGTCCTCGAGCAGTACTTC. The gene calls are TRBV7-9 and TRBJ2-7; D is uncertain. The V and J ends lost 1 base and 6 bases respectively, with 7 bases between them. The CDR3 sequence is 12 residues long. The V gene's germline CDR1 is SEHNR and CDR2 FQNEAQ (reference sequence).

This chain uses TRBV2 with TRBJ2-7; 9 bases are a match to TRBD2. CDR3 length: 14 residues. Germline V lookup: CDR1 SNHLY, CDR2 FYNNEI. V gave up 7 bases and J gave up 4 bases; unmatched junction bases: 8. The CDR3, as DNA: TGTGCCAGCATGCGGCGGGGGGGCCAGTACGAGCAGTACTTC. It yields the protein CASMRRGGQYEQYF.

This clonotype was counted ten times or more. J is TRBJ2-1 and V is TRBV27, with TRBD2 matching 10 bases. Germline V lookup: CDR1 MNHEY, CDR2 SMNVEV (reference sequence). Germline trimming cut 0 bases from V and 4 bases from J; bases unmatched to any gene: 0. CDR3 length equals 15 residues. For the CDR3, the DNA is TGTGCCAGCAGTTTATCTAGCGGGGGGTACAATGAGCAGTTCTTC. It codes for CASSLSSGGYNEQFF.

The chain has TRBV7-9 and TRBJ1-2; D is ambiguous. This CDR3 comprises 14 residues. Trimming took off 1 base at V and 0 bases at J, with 6 bases between the two ends. CDR1 SEHNR and CDR2 FQNEAQ come from the germline V gene (reference sequence). The CDR3 protein is CASSLERANYGYTF. The CDR3 DNA reads TGTGCCAGCAGCTTAGAAAGAGCTAACTATGGCTACACCTTC.

Notes on this clonotype: The junction differs from germline at one of its ends, possibly a read error. The genes are TRBV20-1 and TRBJ2-5; the D gene could be TRBD1 or TRBD2 (5 bases each). This CDR3 is built from 12 residues. CDR1 and CDR2 from the germline V gene are DFQATT and SNEGSKA (reference sequence). The CDR3 DNA sequence: TGCAGTGCCAGAGACAGCGGAGAGACCCAGTACTTC. Translating it yields CSARDSGETQYF.

There are many counts of this clonotype. The chain employs TRBV3-1 and TRBJ2-5, with D possibly being TRBD2 (7 bases). The CDR3 totals 13 residues. CDR1 and CDR2 (germline): LGHDT, YNNKEL (reference sequence). V was trimmed by 4 bases and J by 4 bases, leaving 10 bases between them. CDR3 nucleotides: TGTGCCAGCAGCCGCCGGGGGGCAGAGACCCAGTACTTC. Protein sequence: CASSRRGAETQYF.

The chain couples TRBV20-1 to TRBJ2-6; perhaps TRBD1 as D (5 bases). The CDR3 consists of 16 residues. Germline CDR1 and CDR2: DFQATT and SNEGSKA (reference sequence). V lost 6 bases to trimming and J lost 1 base, with 16 bases between them. This CDR3 reads CSASSVGASGANVLTF. The CDR3 region has the DNA TGCAGTGCGTCTTCGGTAGGGGCTTCTGGGGCCAACGTCCTGACTTTC.

This sequence joins TRBV21-1 and TRBJ2-5. TRBV21-1 is deemed a pseudogene. The CDR3 loop spans 14 amino acids. Here the CDR3 DNA reads TGTGCCAGCAGCAATGTCCCTTTGGACGAGACCCAGTACTTC. Amino acid sequence: CASSNVPLDETQYF.

J is TRBJ2-2 and V is TRBV20-1; D uncertain. V lost 2 bases and J lost 4, with 8 bases in between. The CDR3 sequence is 13 residues long. CDR1 and CDR2 from the germline V gene are DFQATT and SNEGSKA (reference sequence). The CDR3 DNA is TGCAGTGCTAGATCCCTTCGCACCGGGGAGCTGTTTTTT. It encodes CSARSLRTGELFF.

This clonotype has ten or more counts. The V and J genes are TRBV12-3 or TRBV12-4 and TRBJ1-2; D is possibly TRBD1 (5 bases). V lost 4 bases, J lost 12 bases, and 15 bases lay in between. This CDR3 spans 12 amino acids. CDR3 loop: CASSSNSRDHTF. The CDR3 DNA is TGTGCCAGCAGTTCCAACTCCCGGGACCACACCTTC.

In this sample, this clonotype turned up a few times. The genes are TRBV5-1 and TRBJ2-7; TRBD2 matches 7 bases. Germline V gene data show CDR1 as SGHRS and CDR2 as YFSETQ. The CDR3 spans 15 residues. J gave up 5 bases and V 3 bases, and 11 bases lay outside the gene matches. CDR3 region: CASSSSSSGGNEQYF. CDR3 DNA: TGCGCCAGCAGCTCCTCCTCTTCGGGAGGTAACGAGCAGTACTTC.